One sample yielded the 21 T cell receptor beta chains listed below, sequenced in a study of blood T cell repertoires in COVID-19. Profiled with immunoSEQ multiplex PCR; TCRdb holds only in-frame clones, not every one. The sample has 390,000 or so clones, about four fifths seen once. The sample consisted of PBMCs or T cells enriched from blood (not recorded which). The receptors originated from a woman in her 50s who had recovered from COVID-19.

The chain recombines TRBV6-6 with TRBJ2-5, with no clear D. Germline V gene sequence: CDR1 MNHNY, CDR2 SVGAGI (reference sequence). CDR3 length equals 13 residues. V was cut by 2 bases and J by 4 bases, with 8 bases left in between. The CDR3 DNA sequence: TGTGCCAGCAGTTACCCAACGGGAGAGACCCAGTACTTC. It translates to CASSYPTGETQYF.

The CDR3 coding sequence is TGTGCCAGCAGTTACTCGGGGGAGGATGGCTACACCTTC. It codes for CASSYSGEDGYTF. The chain links TRBV6-5 to TRBJ1-2; the D gene is possibly TRBD1 (5 bases). Trimming cost V 0 bases and J 6 bases, with 8 bases left between them. The length of the CDR3 is 13 residues. Germline CDR1 MNHEY, CDR2 SVGAGI.

In this sample, this clone turned up a few times. The chain employs TRBV13 and TRBJ1-2; D possibly corresponds to TRBD1 (5 bases). Trimming cost V 5 bases and J 4 bases, with 14 bases left between them. Germline V gene data show CDR1 as PRHDT and CDR2 as FYEKMQ (reference sequence). The CDR3 runs to 14 residues. The CDR3 DNA reads as TGTGCCAGCAGCCCACCAGGGTTTCCCTATGGCTACACCTTC. Translated: CASSPPGFPYGYTF. The complete variable domain, with remaining parts taken from reference TRBV13 and TRBJ1-2, reads AAGVIQSPRHLIKEKRETATLKCYPIPRHDTVYWYQQGPGQDPQFLISFYEKMQSDKGSIPDRFSAQQFSDYHSELNMSSLELGDSALYFCASSPPGFPYGYTFGSGTRLTVV.

The V gene is TRBV5-1, the J gene TRBJ2-5, with 8 bases matching TRBD2. The germline V gene encodes CDR1 SGHRS and CDR2 YFSETQ. V gave up 0 bases and J gave up 5 bases; unmatched junction bases: 6. The CDR3 totals 15 residues. CDR3 loop: CASSLVAGGGETQYF. The CDR3 coding sequence is TGCGCCAGCAGCTTGGTGGCGGGGGGCGGTGAGACCCAGTACTTC.

The chain is built from TRBV7-2 and TRBJ2-1, with 8 bases that match TRBD2. The trim removed 3 bases at V and 3 bases at J, leaving 4 bases unmatched. CDR1 and CDR2 (germline): SGHTA, FQGNSA. CDR3 length: 15 residues. CDR3 nucleotide sequence: TGTGCCAGCAGCTTGTCAGCGGGGGTCTACAATGAGCAGTTCTTC. Translating it yields CASSLSAGVYNEQFF.

The chain uses TRBV29-1 and TRBJ2-7, with unresolved D. The ends were cut back, 3 bases at V and 6 bases at J, with 12 bases in the middle. CDR3 length: 12 amino acids. The V gene's germline CDR1 is SQVTM and CDR2 ANQGSEA. The CDR3 bases are TGCAGCGTTGACGCACTGAGTGGCGAGCAGTACTTC. Protein sequence: CSVDALSGEQYF.

V gene TRBV25-1 combines with J gene TRBJ1-3, with 10 positions matching TRBD1. This CDR3 region has 15 residues. Germline CDR1 reads MGHDK; CDR2 reads SYGVNS. V lost 7 bases to trimming and J lost 4 bases; unmatched junction nucleotides: 7. Written as DNA, the CDR3 is TGTGCCAGCACCGAGACAGGGGGCGGGGGAAACACCATATATTTT. Translating it yields CASTETGGGGNTIYF.

The V gene is TRBV14, the J gene TRBJ1-1; a possible D gene is TRBD1 (6 bases). Looked up from germline, CDR1 is SGHDN and CDR2 is FVKESK. The CDR3 length is 12 residues. V lost 0 bases, J lost 11 bases, and 10 bases lay in between. The CDR3 protein is CASSQDDRKAFF. The CDR3 nucleotides read TGTGCCAGCAGCCAAGATGACAGGAAGGCTTTCTTT.

This clone was detected a few times. The genes are TRBV7-3 and TRBJ2-1, with a weak D call TRBD2 (6 bases). The CDR3 length is 15 residues. Germline-derived CDR1 and CDR2 are SGHTA and FQGTGA. V gave up 5 bases and J gave up 9 bases, with 20 bases separating them. The CDR3 nucleotides are TGTGCCAGCAGCCCCGCGGGGCGGGAATCTCCTGAGCAGTTCTTC. Its protein is CASSPAGRESPEQFF.

The CDR3 DNA reads as TGTGCAAGTCGCTTAGTAGACAGGGGAAGGGATGGCTACACCTTC. Translated: CASRLVDRGRDGYTF. The chain combines TRBV12-2 with TRBJ1-2; the table's D call, TRBD1, has no DNA check behind it. TRBV12-2 counts as a pseudogene. This CDR3 is 15 amino acids long.

About this clone: Other DNA variants within this sample encode the same CDR3. The V call is TRBV18, the J call TRBJ2-3, with unresolved D. The V and J ends lost 0 bases and 1 base respectively, with 5 bases between them. This CDR3 region has 14 residues. The V gene's germline CDR1 is KGHSH and CDR2 LQKENI. CDR3 nucleotide sequence: TGTGCCAGCTCACCACCTTCGGGCACAGATACGCAGTATTTT. It specifies CASSPPSGTDTQYF.

V gene TRBV5-1 combines with J gene TRBJ1-1; D is undetermined. This CDR3 comprises 15 residues. Germline CDR1 reads SGHRS; CDR2 reads YFSETQ. Trimming took 4 bases from V and 1 from J, leaving 14 bases between them. The CDR3 protein is CASSPPTLPNTEAFF. As DNA, the CDR3 is TGCGCCAGCAGCCCGCCTACCCTACCGAACACTGAAGCTTTCTTT.

A single count supports this clone. J is TRBJ2-5 and V is TRBV9, with D tentatively TRBD2 (7 bases). CDR3 length: 15 residues. In germline, CDR1 is SGDLS, CDR2 YYNGEE. V was pared by 2 bases and J by 5 bases, with 16 bases between. In DNA form, the CDR3 reads TGTGCCAGCAGCGTGGAGGCGGGGGCCCGGGAGACCCAGTACTTC. It codes for CASSVEAGARETQYF.

This chain uses TRBV3-1 (or the pseudogene TRBV3-2) with TRBJ1-5; 7 nucleotides agree with TRBD1. The CDR3 is made up of 16 amino acids. Trimming removed 1 base from V and 5 bases from J; junction bases left unmatched: 8. Germline lookup yields CDR1 LGHDT and CDR2 YNNKEL (reference sequence). CDR3 protein: CASSQVGQGGDQPQHF. The CDR3 DNA follows: TGTGCCAGCAGCCAAGTGGGGCAGGGGGGAGATCAGCCCCAGCATTTT.

The V call is TRBV11-1, the J call TRBJ2-5; possibly TRBD2 for D (6 bases). Germline V CDR1 and CDR2: SGHAT, FQDESV (reference sequence). V lost 1 base and J 6 bases, leaving 15 bases between the germline ends. This CDR3 has 15 residues. The CDR3 sequence: CASSLGVVGGKTQYF. CDR3 nucleotide sequence: TGTGCCAGCAGCTTAGGGGTTGTGGGCGGGAAGACCCAGTACTTC. The full variable domain, with the rest looked up from reference TRBV11-1 and TRBJ2-5, is EAEVAQSPRYKITEKSQAVAFWCDPISGHATLYWYRQILGQGPELLVQFQDESVVDDSQLPKDRFSAERLKGVDSTLKIQPAELGDSAMYLCASSLGVVGGKTQYFGPGTRLLVL.

The chain combines TRBV21-1 with TRBJ1-2; the D call of TRBD1 is as the table states it, not checked on the DNA. TRBV21-1 is termed a pseudogene. CDR3 length: 15 residues. The CDR3 DNA reads TGTGCCAGCAGCATGCCTTGGGGACAGGGGTATGGCTACACCTTC. This codes for CASSMPWGQGYGYTF.

The CDR3 spells CASSIRVDYGYTF. The CDR3 nucleotides are TGTGCCAGCAGTATCAGGGTGGACTATGGCTACACCTTC. The chain links TRBV25-1 to TRBJ1-2; D is perhaps TRBD1 (5 bases). Germline V gene lookup returns CDR1 MGHDK and CDR2 SYGVNS. Deletions cut 5 bases from V and 3 bases from J, with 10 bases between. CDR3 length equals 13 residues.

The gene calls are TRBV30 and TRBJ2-7, with D uncertain. Germline assignment: CDR1 GTSNPN and CDR2 SVGIG (reference sequence). Between the trimmed V and J ends, which lost 1 base and 3 bases, there was a span of 4 bases. This CDR3 has 11 residues. In DNA, the CDR3 is TGTGCCTGGAGTGGCGTCTACGAGCAGTACTTC. Amino acid sequence: CAWSGVYEQYF.

The J gene is TRBJ1-1, the V gene TRBV4-3, with D perhaps TRBD1 (5 bases). Trimming cost V 0 bases and J 6 bases, with 11 bases left between them. Germline V gene data show CDR1 as LGHNA and CDR2 as YSLEER. The CDR3 contains 14 residues. CDR3 nucleotide sequence: TGCGCCAGCAGCCAAGACAAGCAGGGCGCTGAAGCTTTCTTT. Translated: CASSQDKQGAEAFF.

This sequence joins TRBV3-1 (or the pseudogene TRBV3-2) and TRBJ2-1; 11 nucleotides match TRBD2. The V segment lost 0 bases and the J segment 9 bases; nucleotides outside the gene matches: 10. The CDR3 sequence is 17 residues long. In germline, CDR1 is LGHDT, CDR2 YNNKEL (reference sequence). The CDR3 loop reads CASSQDLLAGGPGEQFF. CDR3 DNA sequence: TGTGCCAGCAGCCAAGATCTCTTAGCGGGAGGGCCGGGTGAGCAGTTCTTC.

This chain uses TRBV10-3 with TRBJ1-2; 11 bases fit TRBD1. Per the germline V gene, CDR1 is ENHRY and CDR2 is SYGVKD. This CDR3 comprises 15 residues. V lost 10 bases and J lost 3; bases outside the gene matches: 10. The CDR3 DNA reads TGTGCCACGTTCCCCAAGGGACAGGGGGACTATGGCTACACCTTC. Translated, it gives CATFPKGQGDYGYTF.